A single sample gave rise to the 28 T cell receptor beta chains below, sequenced in a study of beta chain features in type 1 diabetes. What was sequenced were expressed TCRB transcripts, since all of the isolated RNA had been reverse transcribed. Profiled with immunoSEQ multiplex PCR; TCRdb holds only in-frame clones, not every one. The table lists around 400,000 clones, around 15% of them singletons. The sequenced material came from naive CD4+ T cells from blood. The receptor source for this set is a woman aged 18 to 35 in good health.

This clone was seen more than once but under ten times. The DNA for the CDR3 is TGTGCCTGGAGTGTAGGAGGCAATGGGGTGAACACTGAAGCTTTCTTT. Translation gives CAWSVGGNGVNTEAFF. The V gene is TRBV30, the J gene TRBJ1-1; no firm D call. CDR3 size: 16 residues. V lost 0 bases to trimming and J lost 0 bases, with 14 bases between them. Germline CDR1 GTSNPN, CDR2 SVGIG (reference sequence).

This clone has a handful of counts. This sequence joins TRBV7-9 and TRBJ2-5; 8 nucleotides align to TRBD2. The CDR3 consists of 13 residues. Trimming cost V 7 bases and J 2 bases; bases outside gene matches: 3. Germline values: CDR1 SEHNR, CDR2 FQNEAQ (reference sequence). CDR3 sequence reads: CASTSGRQETQYF. The CDR3, as DNA: TGTGCCAGCACTAGCGGGCGACAAGAGACCCAGTACTTC.

This clone has only a few counts. This chain connects TRBV27 to TRBJ2-7, with no clear D. The CDR3 loop spans 16 amino acids. Trimming left V 2 bases short and J 3 bases short, with 17 bases between. CDR1 is MNHEY, CDR2 SMNVEV, per germline (reference sequence). CDR3 in amino acids: CASSLLPGQGVYEQYF. Here the CDR3 DNA reads TGTGCCAGCAGTTTACTTCCAGGTCAAGGCGTCTACGAGCAGTACTTC.

This clone was counted between two and nine times. The rearrangement joins TRBV13 to TRBJ1-5; no clear D gene. CDR3 length: 14 residues. The V and J ends lost 11 bases and 4 bases respectively, with 18 bases between them. Germline V gene data show CDR1 as PRHDT and CDR2 as FYEKMQ (reference sequence). CDR3 sequence reads: CAELLFGENQPQHF. For the CDR3, the DNA is TGTGCCGAACTCCTATTCGGGGAGAATCAGCCCCAGCATTTT. The full variable domain, rest sourced from reference TRBV13 and TRBJ1-5, is AAGVIQSPRHLIKEKRETATLKCYPIPRHDTVYWYQQGPGQDPQFLISFYEKMQSDKGSIPDRFSAQQFSDYHSELNMSSLELGDSALYFCAELLFGENQPQHFGDGTRLSIL.

The rearrangement links TRBV5-1 to TRBJ2-3; TRBD1 matches 7 bases. The length of the CDR3 is 15 residues. The junction had 8 bases not matched to a gene; V was cut back by 7 bases and J by 0 bases. The V gene's germline CDR1 is SGHRS and CDR2 YFSETQ. CDR3 loop: CASWTGQASTDTQYF. The CDR3 DNA is TGCGCCAGCTGGACAGGACAAGCTAGCACAGATACGCAGTATTTT.

The chain carries TRBV2 and TRBJ2-3; maybe TRBD2 (5 bases). The CDR3 has 12 residues. Germline CDR1 SNHLY, CDR2 FYNNEI. Trimming removed 7 bases at V and 5 bases at J, with 10 bases between. CDR3 residues: CASKAEGDTQYF. The CDR3, as DNA: TGTGCCAGCAAAGCTGAGGGAGATACGCAGTATTTT.

V gene TRBV4-3 combines with J gene TRBJ1-1; TRBD1 aligns across 8 bases. Germline assignment: CDR1 LGHNA and CDR2 YSLEER. J gave up 1 base and V 3 bases, and 7 bases lay outside the gene matches. This CDR3 has 16 amino acids. In DNA form, the CDR3 reads TGCGCCAGCAGCCACCAAGCCAGGGGGCGGAACACTGAAGCTTTCTTT. Translating gives CASSHQARGRNTEAFF.

This chain links TRBV6-6 with TRBJ2-1, with a weak D call TRBD2 (5 bases). The CDR3 covers 12 residues. CDR1 is MNHNY, CDR2 SVGAGI, per germline (reference sequence). Trimming left V 5 bases short and J 10 bases short, with 12 bases between. CDR3 loop: CASSVLAREQFF. The CDR3 bases are TGTGCCAGCAGTGTTCTAGCCCGCGAGCAGTTCTTC.

This clone was detected a few times. The V gene is TRBV27, the J gene TRBJ1-1; weak D call: TRBD1 (6 bases). V was pared by 2 bases and J by 7 bases, with 17 bases between. The germline gives CDR1 MNHEY, CDR2 SMNVEV (reference sequence). The CDR3 spans 15 residues. The CDR3 protein is CASSLQWTANFEAFF. The CDR3 coding sequence is TGTGCCAGCAGTTTACAATGGACAGCCAACTTTGAAGCTTTCTTT.

The gene calls are TRBV30 and TRBJ1-5, with D possibly TRBD1 on 6 matching bases. Germline lookup yields CDR1 GTSNPN and CDR2 SVGIG (reference sequence). The V end was cut by 6 bases, the J end by 5 bases, with 17 bases between. The CDR3 runs 14 residues. CDR3 protein: CACSPGAGHQPQHF. The CDR3 DNA reads as TGTGCCTGCTCTCCAGGGGCAGGCCATCAGCCCCAGCATTTT.

This clone was recorded a few times. The chain couples TRBV5-1 to TRBJ2-2, with no clear D. Germline V gene data show CDR1 as SGHRS and CDR2 as YFSETQ. This CDR3 contains 15 residues. Trimming took 1 base from V and 1 from J, leaving 8 bases between them. The CDR3 nucleotides are TGCGCCAGCAGCTTGCGCCTACGGAACACCGGGGAGCTGTTTTTT. Amino acids: CASSLRLRNTGELFF.

This clone occurred a few times. V and J are TRBV29-1 and TRBJ2-7; 10 bases map to TRBD1. In germline, CDR1 is SQVTM, CDR2 ANQGSEA. V trimming: 6 bases; J trimming: 2 bases; junction bases outside the gene matches: 4. The CDR3 sequence is 13 residues long. The CDR3 here is CSVGQGLTYEQYF. In DNA, the CDR3 is TGCAGCGTGGGACAGGGGTTAACCTACGAGCAGTACTTC.

This chain links TRBV28 with TRBJ2-3; D possibly corresponds to TRBD1 (6 bases). The germline V and J ends were trimmed by 2 bases and 3 bases, with 12 bases remaining between them. Germline assignment: CDR1 MDHEN and CDR2 SYDVKM. This CDR3 is 15 amino acids long. CDR3 sequence: CASSLPVRGTDTQYF. The CDR3 coding sequence is TGTGCCAGCAGTTTACCCGTCAGGGGTACAGATACGCAGTATTTT.

The chain is built from TRBV10-3 and TRBJ2-3, with 7 nucleotides matching TRBD2. Germline V CDR1 and CDR2: ENHRY, SYGVKD. The trim removed 9 bases at V and 2 bases at J, leaving 11 bases unmatched. The CDR3 is 15 residues long. Here the CDR3 reads CAIGRRESVTDTQYF. The DNA for the CDR3 is TGTGCCATAGGTAGGCGGGAGTCGGTCACAGATACGCAGTATTTT.

This clone has a handful of counts. The chain has TRBV6-5 and TRBJ2-5, with D possibly being TRBD1 (6 bases). CDR1 and CDR2 (germline): MNHEY, SVGAGI. CDR3 size: 15 residues. Deletions cut 5 bases from V and 2 bases from J, with 15 bases between. The CDR3 sequence: CASSTRARGQETQYF. The CDR3 DNA sequence: TGTGCCAGCAGTACCCGGGCGAGGGGGCAAGAGACCCAGTACTTC.

This clone was detected only a few times. The chain carries TRBV25-1 and TRBJ1-5, with 11 positions matching TRBD1. This CDR3 contains 15 residues. CDR1 and CDR2 (germline): MGHDK, SYGVNS. Trimming cost V 2 bases and J 5 bases; bases outside gene matches: 2. The CDR3 DNA is TGTGCCAGCAGTGAAGAGGACAGGGGGCATCAGCCCCAGCATTTT. Encoded protein: CASSEEDRGHQPQHF.

In this sample, this clone turned up a few times. This chain uses TRBV7-9 with TRBJ1-5, with D unclear. Trimming removed 2 bases at V and 5 bases at J, with 10 bases between. CDR1 is SEHNR, CDR2 FQNEAQ, per germline (reference sequence). The CDR3 contains 14 residues. The CDR3 sequence: CASSLSGDHQPQHF. In DNA form, the CDR3 reads TGTGCCAGCAGCTTATCTGGAGACCATCAGCCCCAGCATTTT.

The J gene is TRBJ2-7, the V gene TRBV25-1, with D hard to call. The V end lost 3 bases, the J end lost 2 bases, and 5 bases lay between the germline ends. The CDR3 extends over 12 amino acids. The V gene's germline CDR1 is MGHDK and CDR2 SYGVNS. CDR3 coding DNA: TGTGCCAGCAGTGAGCAGACCTACGAGCAGTACTTC. Translating gives CASSEQTYEQYF.

This clone was seen only a few times. The rearrangement uses TRBV4-1 and TRBJ2-7, with a weak D call TRBD2 (5 bases). This CDR3 is 14 amino acids long. Germline V CDR1 and CDR2: MGHRA, YSYEKL. The ends were cut back, 0 bases at V and 3 bases at J, with 9 bases in the middle. Here the CDR3 DNA reads TGCGCCAGCAGCCAAGATTTCCGGGACTACGAGCAGTACTTC. Translating it yields CASSQDFRDYEQYF.

The rearrangement uses TRBV18 and TRBJ2-1; tentative D call: TRBD1 (5 bases). The CDR3 runs 15 residues. Germline CDR1 is KGHSH and CDR2 is LQKENI. V lost 1 base and J 1 base, leaving 8 bases between the germline ends. Here the CDR3 DNA reads TGTGCCAGCTCACCACTCCAGGGATCCTACAATGAGCAGTTCTTC. Translating it yields CASSPLQGSYNEQFF.

Only a few counts were recorded for this clone. The chain combines TRBV7-3 with TRBJ2-1, with TRBD2 matching over 7 bases. CDR1 and CDR2 from the germline V gene are SGHTA and FQGTGA. Trimming cost V 4 bases and J 6 bases; bases outside gene matches: 12. The CDR3 loop spans 16 amino acids. The chain's CDR3 is CASSSLQVWGGNEQFF. In DNA, the CDR3 is TGTGCCAGCAGCTCATTACAGGTTTGGGGGGGCAATGAGCAGTTCTTC.

This clone was detected a few times. The genes are TRBV19 and TRBJ2-2; no firm D call. V lost 0 bases and J lost 6, with 23 bases in between. The CDR3 contains 19 residues. The germline V gene has CDR1 LNHDA and CDR2 SQIVND (reference sequence). The CDR3 DNA sequence: TGTGCCAGTAGTATAGATCCCCCCAGCGCAACGTCTCTGGCCGGGGAGCTGTTTTTT. It is translated as CASSIDPPSATSLAGELFF.

The table lists this clone with a few counts. The V and J genes are TRBV29-1 and TRBJ2-2; TRBD2 is a possible D gene (5 bases). This CDR3 has 13 amino acids. Germline CDR1 SQVTM, CDR2 ANQGSEA. V lost 3 bases and J lost 7, with 12 bases in between. The CDR3 coding sequence is TGCAGCGTTGAGGGAGCGTTTATCGGGGAGCTGTTTTTT. It translates to CSVEGAFIGELFF.

This clone has only one observation. V gene TRBV5-6 combines with J gene TRBJ1-1, with D tentatively TRBD1 (5 bases). Germline assignment: CDR1 SGHDT and CDR2 YYEEEE. V was cut by 1 base and J by 4 bases, with 11 bases left in between. This CDR3 comprises 14 residues. CDR3 sequence: CASSLIQGGTEAFF. CDR3 coding DNA: TGTGCCAGCAGCTTGATCCAGGGAGGCACTGAAGCTTTCTTT.

The V call is TRBV4-3, the J call TRBJ2-1; possible D gene TRBD1, 5 bases. The CDR3 has 15 amino acids. V dropped 0 bases and J dropped 2 bases, with 8 bases sitting between them. Germline lookup yields CDR1 LGHNA and CDR2 YSLEER. CDR3 sequence: CASSQDRDAYNEQFF. CDR3 coding DNA: TGCGCCAGCAGCCAAGACAGGGATGCCTACAATGAGCAGTTCTTC.

This chain links TRBV25-1 with TRBJ2-5, with D uncertain. The length of the CDR3 is 12 residues. Germline CDR1 and CDR2: MGHDK and SYGVNS. The V end was cut by 3 bases, the J end by 4 bases, with 6 bases between. The CDR3 nucleotides read TGTGCCAGCAGTGACACGGTAGAGACCCAGTACTTC. Its translation is CASSDTVETQYF. Filled out from reference TRBV25-1 and TRBJ2-5, the complete variable domain reads EADIYQTPRYLVIGTGKKITLECSQTMGHDKMYWYQQDPGMELHLIHYSYGVNSTEKGDLSSESTVSRIRTEHFPLTLESARPSHTSQYLCASSDTVETQYFGPGTRLLVL.

A few counts support this clone. The chain uses TRBV29-1 and TRBJ2-1; 10 bases align to TRBD2. This CDR3 has 14 amino acids. Per the germline V gene, CDR1 is SQVTM and CDR2 is ANQGSEA. With 6 bases clipped from V and 0 bases from J, the junction kept 2 bases outside the gene matches. CDR3 residues: CSVGLADSYNEQFF. CDR3 in DNA: TGCAGCGTCGGACTAGCGGACTCCTACAATGAGCAGTTCTTC.

This clone turned up a few times. This chain joins TRBV7-2 and TRBJ2-5; no clear D. CDR3 length: 16 residues. Germline V gives CDR1 SGHTA, CDR2 FQGNSA. V was clipped by 1 base and J by 5 bases, with 17 bases between them. The chain's CDR3 is CASSLVPPSARETQYF. CDR3 DNA sequence: TGTGCCAGCAGCTTAGTTCCTCCTAGTGCTAGGGAGACCCAGTACTTC. Together with reference TRBV7-2 and TRBJ2-5, the CDR3 gives the full variable domain: GAGVSQSPSNKVTEKGKDVELRCDPISGHTALYWYRQSLGQGLEFLIYFQGNSAPDKSGLPSDRFSAERTGGSVSTLTIQRTQQEDSAVYLCASSLVPPSARETQYFGPGTRLLVL.